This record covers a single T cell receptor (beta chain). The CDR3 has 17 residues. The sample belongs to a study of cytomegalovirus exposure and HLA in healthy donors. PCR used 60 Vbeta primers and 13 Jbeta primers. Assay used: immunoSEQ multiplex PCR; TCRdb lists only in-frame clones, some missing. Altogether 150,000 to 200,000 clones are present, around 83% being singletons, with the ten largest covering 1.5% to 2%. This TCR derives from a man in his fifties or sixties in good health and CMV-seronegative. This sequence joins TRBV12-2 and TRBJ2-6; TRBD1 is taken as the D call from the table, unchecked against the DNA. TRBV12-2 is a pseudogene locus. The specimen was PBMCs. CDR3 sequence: CASRLAAKGAGANVLTF. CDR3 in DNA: TGTGCAAGTCGCTTAGCGGCCAAAGGGGCTGGGGCCAACGTCCTGACTTTC.